This T cell receptor beta chain was profiled in a study of blood T cell repertoires in COVID-19. Study-wide background: Nucleic acid was either cDNA or gDNA, and it came from T cells, B-cell-depleted T cells, or PBMCs.

Everyone who took part was roughly 18 to 89 years old, and they came from 24 US areas. Participants were placed into cohorts based on the clinical history they reported. Trimming took 6 bases from V and 2 from J; bases not matched to a gene: 8. The CDR3 has 15 residues. Germline V gene sequence: CDR1 SNHLY, CDR2 FYNNEI. TCRdb's copy holds only in-frame clones and misses some; the assay was immunoSEQ multiplex PCR. The sample yields about 280,000 clones, roughly 90% seen once. Sequencing used PBMCs or T cells enriched from blood (not recorded which). This chain uses TRBV2 with TRBJ2-3; 7 positions match TRBD1. The clonotype originates from a woman aged 18-30 years with acute COVID-19. The CDR3 region is CASRLQGLPTDTQYF. As DNA, the CDR3 is TGTGCCAGCAGACTACAGGGGCTTCCCACAGATACGCAGTATTTT.